Listed below are T cell receptor beta chains from one sample, sequenced in a study of T-cell reconstitution after alpha-beta-depleted transplantation in children. From the PCR reads, TCRdb called clonotypes with MiXCR, one entry per CDR3 protein. Counted here are about 120,000 distinct CDR3 sequences, about 21% occurring once; the ten biggest clones make up 10%. Here the sequenced sample was PBMCs, mostly from graft donor cells, taken 180 days after TCRalphabeta/CD19-depleted stem cell transplant. The source is a male patient aged 2-15 years who had a stem cell transplant for chronic granulomatous disease, so the T cells may come from the graft donor. CDR3s include the opening cysteine and the closing phenylalanine or tryptophan. Fields, in order: D gene, clone size, J gene, V gene, CDR3 protein, CDR3 DNA. A D gene is named only where the DNA matches it firmly. Only some rows state a clone size, as once, few, many or a class for expanded clones.

D: TRBD1; size: many; J: TRBJ2-7; V: TRBV5-1; CDR3: CASSLGQGFYEQYF; DNA: TGCGCCAGCAGCTTGGGACAGGGATTCTACGAGCAGTACTTC
D: -; size: -; J: TRBJ2-7; V: TRBV21-1; CDR3: CASSKRENEQYF; DNA: TGTGCCAGCAGCAAACGGGAGAACGAGCAGTACTTC
D: -; size: -; J: TRBJ2-7; V: TRBV5-6; CDR3: CASSLGDNTYEQYF; DNA: TGTGCCAGCAGCTTAGGGGACAACACCTACGAGCAGTACTTC
D: TRBD1; size: -; J: TRBJ1-2; V: TRBV28; CDR3: CASSSGTGGGYTF; DNA: TGTGCCAGCAGTTCAGGGACAGGCGGTGGCTACACCTTC
D: TRBD2; size: -; J: TRBJ2-1; V: TRBV5-1; CDR3: CASSFSSGHNEQFF; DNA: TGCGCCAGCAGCTTTTCTAGCGGTCACAATGAGCAGTTCTTC
D: -; size: few; J: TRBJ2-6; V: TRBV20-1; CDR3: CSARDFGANVLTF; DNA: TGCAGTGCTAGAGACTTTGGGGCCAACGTCCTGACTTTC
D: TRBD1; size: many; J: TRBJ2-7; V: TRBV20-1; CDR3: CSASTRQGSSYEQYF; DNA: TGCAGTGCTAGTACTAGACAGGGGAGCTCCTACGAGCAGTACTTC
D: TRBD2; size: -; J: TRBJ2-1; V: TRBV15; CDR3: CATSRDGLAGREQFF; DNA: TGTGCCACCAGCAGAGACGGACTAGCGGGACGTGAGCAGTTCTTC
D: TRBD2; size: many; J: TRBJ2-3; V: TRBV7-2; CDR3: CASSLVAGGPVDTQYF; DNA: TGTGCCAGCAGCTTAGTAGCGGGAGGGCCAGTGGATACGCAGTATTTT
D: -; size: -; J: TRBJ2-7; V: TRBV5-5; CDR3: CASSLRTAGTYEQYF; DNA: TGTGCCAGCAGCTTGCGTACAGCCGGCACCTACGAGCAGTACTTC
D: -; size: many; J: TRBJ2-1; V: TRBV20-1; CDR3: CSASVGGFEYNEQFF; DNA: TGCAGTGCTAGTGTGGGGGGCTTTGAGTACAATGAGCAGTTCTTC
D: TRBD1; size: -; J: TRBJ2-7; V: TRBV10-3; CDR3: CAISFSPGQAPIHEQYF; DNA: TGTGCCATCAGCTTTAGTCCGGGACAGGCTCCTATCCACGAGCAGTACTTC
D: -; size: once; J: TRBJ1-1; V: TRBV7-6; CDR3: CASSPRDLPAEAFF; DNA: TGTGCCAGCAGCCCAAGGGACCTACCAGCTGAAGCTTTCTTT
D: -; size: -; J: TRBJ1-5; V: TRBV15; CDR3: CATSRDSGNSNQPQHF; DNA: TGTGCCACCAGCAGAGACTCAGGGAACAGCAATCAGCCCCAGCATTTT
D: -; size: few; J: TRBJ2-5; V: TRBV5-1; CDR3: CASSQAHYQETQYF; DNA: TGCGCCAGCAGCCAGGCGCACTACCAAGAGACCCAGTACTTC
D: -; size: many; J: TRBJ2-3; V: TRBV12-3/TRBV12-4; CDR3: CASSLSQDTQYF; DNA: TGTGCCAGCAGTTTATCCCAAGATACGCAGTATTTT
D: TRBD2; size: few; J: TRBJ2-2; V: TRBV2; CDR3: CASSGTSANGELFF; DNA: TGTGCCAGCAGCGGGACTAGCGCGAACGGGGAGCTGTTTTTT
D: TRBD1; size: few; J: TRBJ1-2; V: TRBV29-1; CDR3: CSVPGQGDGYTF; DNA: TGCAGCGTGCCGGGACAGGGAGATGGCTACACCTTC
D: -; size: -; J: TRBJ1-2; V: TRBV12-3/TRBV12-4; CDR3: CASSLARRGSAYGYTF; DNA: TGTGCCAGCAGTTTAGCGCGAAGGGGATCGGCCTATGGCTACACCTTC
D: TRBD2; size: -; J: TRBJ2-7; V: TRBV18; CDR3: CASSPSSGMTYEQYF; DNA: TGTGCCAGCTCACCCAGCAGCGGGATGACCTACGAGCAGTACTTC
D: TRBD2; size: many; J: TRBJ2-1; V: TRBV4-3; CDR3: CASSQERRTRPYNEQFF; DNA: TGCGCCAGCAGCCAAGAAAGGAGGACTAGGCCCTACAATGAGCAGTTCTTC
D: -; size: -; J: TRBJ2-7; V: TRBV7-9; CDR3: CASSKTSSYEQYF; DNA: TGTGCCAGCAGCAAAACGAGCTCCTACGAGCAGTACTTC
D: -; size: many; J: TRBJ1-2; V: TRBV30; CDR3: CAWETTDGDYGYTF; DNA: TGTGCCTGGGAGACTACGGACGGGGACTATGGCTACACCTTC
D: TRBD1; size: few; J: TRBJ1-4; V: TRBV5-1; CDR3: CASSLGTGGLFF; DNA: TGCGCCAGCAGCCTTGGGACAGGGGGGCTGTTTTTT
D: -; size: -; J: TRBJ2-1; V: TRBV4-1; CDR3: CASSQVRLAYNEQFF; DNA: TGCGCCAGCAGCCAGGTACGACTAGCCTACAATGAGCAGTTCTTC
D: -; size: many; J: TRBJ1-3; V: TRBV12-3/TRBV12-4; CDR3: CASSFTGDSGNTIYF; DNA: TGTGCCAGCAGTTTCACAGGAGACTCTGGAAACACCATATATTTT
D: -; size: many; J: TRBJ2-5; V: TRBV5-6; CDR3: CASSPQGQETQYF; DNA: TGTGCCAGCAGCCCACAGGGTCAAGAGACCCAGTACTTC
D: TRBD2; size: many; J: TRBJ2-1; V: TRBV28; CDR3: CASTPWRRLADDNEQFF; DNA: TGTGCCAGCACCCCATGGAGACGACTAGCGGACGACAATGAGCAGTTCTTC
D: -; size: many; J: TRBJ2-7; V: TRBV6-2/TRBV6-3; CDR3: CASKEGQGLWPYEQYF; DNA: TGTGCCAGCAAAGAGGGCCAAGGATTATGGCCCTACGAGCAGTACTTC